One sample yielded the 21 T cell receptor beta chains listed below, sequenced in a study of T cell responses to AZD1222 COVID-19 vaccine. Sequenced by immunoSEQ multiplex PCR; TCRdb stores in-frame clones only, minus some. Here the sample spans 200,000 or so clones, 85% to 90% being singletons. The sequencing used peripheral blood, collected on day 0 of MenACWY control vaccination. These receptors were obtained from an adult in good health.

The V gene is TRBV3-1 (or the pseudogene TRBV3-2), the J gene TRBJ1-5; 7 bases align to TRBD1. From germline, CDR1 is LGHDT and CDR2 YNNKEL (reference sequence). The V gene end was trimmed by 8 bases and the J gene end by 4 bases; junction bases not matched to a gene: 11. CDR3 length: 15 residues. In DNA form, the CDR3 reads TGTGCCAGCGGAGATACAGGGGAGGGAAATCAGCCCCAGCATTTT. It codes for CASGDTGEGNQPQHF.

The CDR3 DNA sequence: TGCGCCAGCAGCCAAGATAGGACAGGGTACACTGAAGCTTTCTTT. It specifies CASSQDRTGYTEAFF. The chain employs TRBV4-3 and TRBJ1-1; 8 bases are shared with TRBD1. Germline CDR1 and CDR2: LGHNA and YSLEER. V gave up 0 bases and J gave up 3 bases; unmatched junction bases: 3. CDR3 length: 15 amino acids.

V usage is TRBV30 and J usage is TRBJ1-3; D gene uncertain. Germline assignment: CDR1 GTSNPN and CDR2 SVGIG (reference sequence). V dropped 5 bases and J dropped 2 bases, with 7 bases sitting between them. The CDR3 is 12 residues long. As DNA, the CDR3 is TGTGCCTGGGGGGTTGCTGGAAACACCATATATTTT. It encodes CAWGVAGNTIYF.

The chain employs TRBV7-3 and TRBJ2-1, with a weak D call TRBD1 (6 bases). Germline V gene sequence: CDR1 SGHTA, CDR2 FQGTGA. V lost 5 bases and J lost 4, with 15 bases in between. The CDR3 sequence is 15 residues long. Here the CDR3 DNA reads TGTGCCAGCAGCCCCGGGACACAACCATACAATGAGCAGTTCTTC. The encoded protein is CASSPGTQPYNEQFF.

J is TRBJ1-4 and V is TRBV25-1; TRBD1 might be the D (5 bases). The germline V gene encodes CDR1 MGHDK and CDR2 SYGVNS. CDR3 length: 14 amino acids. V dropped 3 bases and J dropped 7 bases, with 12 bases sitting between them. The chain's CDR3 is CASSDRVWGEKLFF. In DNA, the CDR3 is TGTGCCAGCAGTGACAGGGTCTGGGGTGAAAAACTGTTTTTT.

This clone was counted a single time. V and J are TRBV18 and TRBJ1-1; D uncertain. Trimming took off 5 bases at V and 1 base at J, with 8 bases between the two ends. The germline V gene has CDR1 KGHSH and CDR2 LQKENI. The CDR3 has 13 amino acids. The CDR3 coding sequence is TGTGCCAGCTCAGCCGGGGAGAACACTGAAGCTTTCTTT. Translation gives CASSAGENTEAFF.

The rearrangement links TRBV15 to TRBJ2-7; D unclear. V dropped 0 bases and J dropped 2 bases, with 8 bases sitting between them. CDR1 and CDR2 from the germline V gene are LNHNV and YYDKDF (reference sequence). There are 14 residues in the CDR3. The CDR3 protein is CATSRDRMAYEQYF. CDR3 DNA sequence: TGTGCCACCAGCAGAGATCGGATGGCCTACGAGCAGTACTTC.

V usage is TRBV2 and J usage is TRBJ2-5; D might be TRBD2 (6 bases). This CDR3 comprises 15 residues. Trimming left V 6 bases short and J 5 bases short, with 19 bases between. The germline V gene has CDR1 SNHLY and CDR2 FYNNEI. The CDR3 loop is CASSRSGGISETQYF. In nucleotides, the CDR3 is TGTGCCAGCAGCCGATCCGGCGGGATTAGTGAGACCCAGTACTTC.

The gene calls are TRBV7-9 and TRBJ2-1, with TRBD2 matching 9 bases. After removal of 5 bases from V and 8 bases from J, the junction contained 13 bases not matched to a gene. Per germline, CDR1 SEHNR and CDR2 FQNEAQ (reference sequence). The CDR3 consists of 16 residues. CDR3 in DNA: TGTGCCAGCAGCCCCGAGGGCGGGAGGGCCCTCTATGAGCAGTTCTTC. Translated, it gives CASSPEGGRALYEQFF.

The chain employs TRBV27 and TRBJ1-2; D ambiguous. The CDR3 length is 12 residues. Germline V CDR1 and CDR2: MNHEY, SMNVEV (reference sequence). V dropped 6 bases and J dropped 7 bases, with 12 bases sitting between them. CDR3 loop: CASSLGGLGYTF. CDR3 in DNA: TGTGCCAGCAGCCTGGGAGGCCTTGGCTACACCTTC.

The chain is built from TRBV5-6 and TRBJ1-1; TRBD1 aligns across 8 bases. Trimming at V came to 4 bases and at J to 0 bases, leaving 8 bases not matched to a gene. The length of the CDR3 is 16 residues. The germline CDR1 and CDR2 sequences are SGHDT and YYEEEE. CDR3 nucleotides: TGTGCCAGCAGCCAGAGGACAGGGCTCATGAACACTGAAGCTTTCTTT. It translates to CASSQRTGLMNTEAFF. Full variable domain (outside the CDR3, taken from reference TRBV5-6 and TRBJ1-1): DAGVTQSPTHLIKTRGQQVTLRCSPKSGHDTVSWYQQALGQGPQFIFQYYEEEERQRGNFPDRFSGHQFPNYSSELNVNALLLGDSALYLCASSQRTGLMNTEAFFGQGTRLTVV.

J is TRBJ2-1 and V is TRBV6-2 or TRBV6-3; TRBD2 matches 10 bases. The germline V gene has CDR1 MNHEY and CDR2 SVGEGT. J lost 6 bases, V lost 2 bases, and 4 bases had no gene match. This CDR3 spans 15 amino acids. The CDR3 coding sequence is TGTGCCAGCAGTTACGCACTAGCGGGACCCAATGAGCAGTTCTTC. Protein: CASSYALAGPNEQFF.

This sequence joins TRBV7-2 and TRBJ2-5, with a tentative D call TRBD1 (5 bases). Germline assignment: CDR1 SGHTA and CDR2 FQGNSA. The CDR3 totals 14 residues. Trimming shortened V by 2 bases and J by 6 bases, and 13 bases separated the two germline ends. The CDR3 DNA reads TGTGCCAGCAGCTTAAGGGGCCAGGGCCAGACCCAGTACTTC. This codes for CASSLRGQGQTQYF.

The gene calls are TRBV7-2 and TRBJ2-4; 16 bases map to TRBD2. V shed 5 bases, J shed 4 bases, and the junction held 11 bases outside the gene matches. CDR1 SGHTA and CDR2 FQGNSA come from the germline V gene. CDR3 length equals 19 residues. The CDR3 loop reads CASSVNPGLAGGDKNIQYF. CDR3 nucleotide sequence: TGTGCCAGCAGCGTAAACCCGGGACTAGCGGGGGGGGATAAAAACATTCAGTACTTC. The complete variable domain, with remaining parts taken from reference TRBV7-2 and TRBJ2-4, reads GAGVSQSPSNKVTEKGKDVELRCDPISGHTALYWYRQSLGQGLEFLIYFQGNSAPDKSGLPSDRFSAERTGGSVSTLTIQRTQQEDSAVYLCASSVNPGLAGGDKNIQYFGAGTRLSVL.

The chain is built from TRBV24-1 and TRBJ1-1, with D tentatively TRBD1 (5 bases). The CDR3 has 15 amino acids. Trimming pared 6 bases from V and 4 bases from J, leaving 17 bases between. Germline V gives CDR1 KGHDR, CDR2 SFDVKD. CDR3: CATSQGPLTSTEAFF. CDR3 in DNA: TGTGCCACCAGTCAGGGCCCTTTAACGTCCACTGAAGCTTTCTTT.

The chain carries TRBV27 and TRBJ2-1; D not certain. The CDR3 consists of 16 residues. Looked up from germline, CDR1 is MNHEY and CDR2 is SMNVEV (reference sequence). V was clipped by 2 bases and J by 3 bases, with 14 bases between them. CDR3 loop: CASSLEVRPYYNEQFF. The CDR3 bases are TGTGCCAGCAGTTTAGAGGTCAGGCCTTACTACAATGAGCAGTTCTTC.

The chain carries TRBV28 and TRBJ2-7, with D unresolved. V shed 4 bases and J shed 2 bases, with 18 bases lying between them. The V gene's germline CDR1 is MDHEN and CDR2 SYDVKM. The length of the CDR3 is 16 residues. The CDR3 nucleotides are TGTGCCAGCAGTTCCGGAGCCGCTTTCAGGACCTACGAGCAGTACTTC. Amino acids: CASSSGAAFRTYEQYF.

The rearrangement links TRBV9 to TRBJ2-1, with TRBD2 matching over 7 bases. The CDR3 has 16 amino acids. From germline, CDR1 is SGDLS and CDR2 YYNGEE. J was trimmed by 1 base and V by 0 bases; bases with no gene match: 4. The DNA for the CDR3 is TGTGCCAGCAGCGTAGGGGGCGGGAGTTCCTACAATGAGCAGTTCTTC. It is translated as CASSVGGGSSYNEQFF.

The chain joins TRBV5-1 to TRBJ2-5, with D perhaps TRBD2 (6 bases). The V and J ends lost 1 base and 5 bases respectively, with 12 bases between them. The germline CDR1 and CDR2 sequences are SGHRS and YFSETQ. The CDR3 is 14 amino acids. In DNA, the CDR3 is TGCGCCAGCAGCTTGACCGGCGCGGGGGAGACCCAGTACTTC. The encoded protein is CASSLTGAGETQYF.

This sequence joins TRBV2 and TRBJ1-2; 8 bases are shared with TRBD1. The CDR3 totals 14 residues. V gave up 6 bases and J gave up 4 bases; unmatched junction bases: 7. Germline V lookup: CDR1 SNHLY, CDR2 FYNNEI. The CDR3 bases are TGTGCCAGCAGATACAGGGGGGGTGGCTATGGCTACACCTTC. Translated, it gives CASRYRGGGYGYTF.

V usage is TRBV13 and J usage is TRBJ2-2; 7 positions agree with TRBD2. Trimming removed 5 bases from V and 3 bases from J; junction bases left unmatched: 12. Germline V gene sequence: CDR1 PRHDT, CDR2 FYEKMQ (reference sequence). The CDR3 loop spans 17 amino acids. For the CDR3, the DNA is TGTGCCAGCAGCACCCCCTTCGGGGGAGGGGACACCGGGGAGCTGTTTTTT. Its translation: CASSTPFGGGDTGELFF.